This T cell receptor (beta chain) derives from a study of blood T cell repertoires in COVID-19. Study at large: The samples span acute and convalescent COVID-19 from the United States, Italy and Spain.

Assignments of participants to cohorts depended upon their own reported clinical history. Resolution of symptoms, clearance, or two negative PCRs was present in recovered Cohort 3 donors. Clones were read by immunoSEQ multiplex PCR, and TCRdb kept only the in-frame ones, dropping some. The data hold about 100,000 clones, with around 86% observed a single time. This CDR3 region has 17 residues. V dropped 1 base and J dropped 0; count of bases not matched to a gene: 6. From germline, CDR1 is SGHRS and CDR2 YFSETQ. The specimen was PBMCs or T cells enriched from blood (not recorded which). J is TRBJ2-1 and V is TRBV5-1, with 8 bases aligning to TRBD2. This receptor was obtained from a woman between 50 and 59 years old who had recovered from COVID-19. The CDR3 is CASSLNLAGGSYNEQFF. For the CDR3, the DNA is TGCGCCAGCAGCTTGAATTTGGCGGGGGGCTCCTACAATGAGCAGTTCTTC.